These 7 T cell receptor beta chains originate from one sample sequenced in a study of cytomegalovirus exposure and HLA in healthy donors. The PCR made use of 60 Vbeta and 13 Jbeta primers. The assay was immunoSEQ multiplex PCR, and TCRdb's table has in-frame clones only and misses some. The sample lists about 200,000 clones, around 80% occurring once. Sequenced input: PBMCs. The receptors originated from a young man in good health and CMV-seronegative.

This rearrangement joins TRBV29-1 to TRBJ2-1; D perhaps matches TRBD2 (6 bases). The CDR3 spans 12 residues. V lost 7 bases and J lost 4, with 11 bases in between. The V gene's germline CDR1 is SQVTM and CDR2 ANQGSEA. This chain's CDR3 is CSARLVYNEQFF. Here the CDR3 DNA reads TGCAGCGCCCGACTAGTTTACAATGAGCAGTTCTTC.

The chain joins TRBV27 to TRBJ1-5; perhaps TRBD1 as D (5 bases). Germline-derived CDR1 and CDR2 are MNHEY and SMNVEV (reference sequence). Trimming pared 7 bases from V and 7 bases from J, leaving 17 bases between. CDR3 length: 14 amino acids. CDR3 nucleotides: TGTGCCAGCAATTCCGTTGGGGGGAGCCAGCCCCAGCATTTT. It specifies CASNSVGGSQPQHF.

V is TRBV30 and J is TRBJ2-3; D is perhaps TRBD2 (6 bases). This CDR3 is 17 amino acids long. The germline V gene has CDR1 GTSNPN and CDR2 SVGIG (reference sequence). V was trimmed by 3 bases and J by 2 bases, leaving 21 bases between them. DNA of the CDR3: TGTGCCTGGAGAACTCCCCCGCTAGCGAACGACACAGATACGCAGTATTTT. As protein: CAWRTPPLANDTDTQYF.

This clone was detected a few times. V gene TRBV5-1 combines with J gene TRBJ1-1; a weak D match, TRBD1 (5 bases). The CDR3 loop spans 16 amino acids. Trimming shortened V by 4 bases and J by 5 bases, and 21 bases separated the two germline ends. Germline-derived CDR1 and CDR2 are SGHRS and YFSETQ. The CDR3 reads CASSTRYRGSRTEAFF. For the CDR3, the DNA is TGCGCCAGCAGCACGCGGTATCGGGGGAGTAGGACTGAAGCTTTCTTT. Drawing the rest from reference TRBV5-1 and TRBJ1-1, the complete variable domain is KAGVTQTPRYLIKTRGQQVTLSCSPISGHRSVSWYQQTPGQGLQFLFEYFSETQRNKGNFPGRFSGRQFSNSRSEMNVSTLELGDSALYLCASSTRYRGSRTEAFFGQGTRLTVV.

The rearrangement joins TRBV7-3 to TRBJ2-5, with no clear D. The CDR3 runs 13 residues. V was cut by 4 bases and J by 1 base, with 7 bases left in between. Germline V gene data show CDR1 as SGHTA and CDR2 as FQGTGA. The CDR3 coding sequence is TGTGCCAGCAGCTCCGGAGCCCAAGAGACCCAGTACTTC. The encoded protein is CASSSGAQETQYF.

CDR3 nucleotide sequence: TGCAGCGCCGAAACAAGCGGCGCCTACAATGAGCAGTTCTTC. Residues: CSAETSGAYNEQFF. This sequence joins TRBV29-1 and TRBJ2-1; D possibly corresponds to TRBD2 (5 bases). The CDR3 length is 14 residues. Trimming pared 7 bases from V and 2 bases from J, leaving 15 bases between. Germline-derived CDR1 and CDR2 are SQVTM and ANQGSEA.

The CDR3 sequence: CASSFRTGVTGEQFF. CDR3 nucleotides: TGCGCCAGCAGCTTCCGGACAGGGGTTACAGGGGAGCAGTTCTTC. This chain connects TRBV5-1 to TRBJ2-1, with 9 bases fitting TRBD1. Germline CDR1 reads SGHRS; CDR2 reads YFSETQ. The CDR3 has 15 amino acids. Losses at the gene ends were 2 bases for V and 10 bases for J; bases not matched to a gene: 10.